This TCR beta chain was retrieved from a study of T cells in Graves' hyperthyroidism and ophthalmopathy. From RNA transcripts, TCR beta CDR3 regions were amplified. RT-PCR in the first round (using the HTBI primer set) targeted the TCR CDR3. TCRdb ran MiXCR on the multiplex PCR reads and lists one entry per CDR3 protein. The repertoire includes a few hundred thousand distinct CDR3 sequences, more than 14% of them detected once, and 10% to 15% sits in the top ten. This clonotype was detected ten times or more. Deletions cut 11 bases from V and 0 bases from J, with 12 bases between. The CDR3 length is 13 residues. Germline-derived CDR1 and CDR2 are KGHDR and SFDVKD.

Source material: blood. The V gene is TRBV24-1, the J gene TRBJ2-5, with D perhaps matching TRBD2 (5 bases). This TCR was recovered from a woman aged 40 to 55 with Graves' hyperthyroidism that later progressed to Graves' ophthalmopathy. The CDR3 sequence is CAIPGLDQETQYF. CDR3 DNA: TGTGCCATCCCTGGACTCGACCAAGAGACCCAGTACTTC.